This entry concerns a single T cell receptor beta chain. Its antigen has not been determined. Per-nucleotide qualities are absent, and no much larger clonotype sits a single base away. Library construction relied on RT-PCR. Sequencing relied on an Illumina MiSeq. TCRdb passed the public sequencing reads through fastp at Q25 and MiXCR, retaining productive beta sequences. Here each entry gathers all rows of one CDR3 protein and keeps the most common genes and DNA. The sample data list 650,000 to 800,000 distinct CDR3 sequences, and approximately 15% of these were observed just once. Together, the top ten hold roughly 3.9% of the sample. The sample belongs to a study (dated by TCRdb to about 2016). V drops 2 bases and J drops 2 bases, leaving 13 bases in between. From its cysteine to its phenylalanine, the CDR3 spans 16 amino acids. The sequence is cut down to CDR3 DNA, 48 bases in frame from base 1. From a lookup of the germline V gene, CDR1 and CDR2 are MRHNA and SNTAGT.

Material: memory CD4+ T cells from blood. This TCR was recovered from a female donor in good health, serving as a healthy control. The V and J segments used are TRBV6-4 and TRBJ1-5, with no confident D gene call. The DNA sequence is given as TGTGCCAGCAGTGACCCGTTTGAGGGATGCAATCAGCCCCAGCATTTT. Its translation reads: CASSDPFEGCNQPQHF.